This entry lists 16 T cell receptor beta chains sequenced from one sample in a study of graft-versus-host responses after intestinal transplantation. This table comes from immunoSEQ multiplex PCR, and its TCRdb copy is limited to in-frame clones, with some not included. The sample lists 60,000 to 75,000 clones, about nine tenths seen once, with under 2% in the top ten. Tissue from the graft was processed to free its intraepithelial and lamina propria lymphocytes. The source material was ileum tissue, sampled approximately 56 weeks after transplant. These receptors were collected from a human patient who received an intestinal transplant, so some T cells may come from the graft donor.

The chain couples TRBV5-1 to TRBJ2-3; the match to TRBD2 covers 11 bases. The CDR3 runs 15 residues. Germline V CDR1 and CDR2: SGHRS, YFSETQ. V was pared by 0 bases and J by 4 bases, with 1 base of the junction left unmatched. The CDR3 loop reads CASSLVAGGADTQYF. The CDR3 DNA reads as TGCGCCAGCAGCTTGGTAGCGGGAGGGGCAGATACGCAGTATTTT.

CDR3 region: CASSDRNNEQFF. The CDR3 DNA reads TGCGCCAGCAGTGACCGGAACAATGAGCAGTTCTTC. The chain couples TRBV10-2 to TRBJ2-1; D not certain. Deletions cut 3 bases from V and 5 bases from J, with 5 bases between. The CDR3 consists of 12 residues. The germline V gene encodes CDR1 WSHSY and CDR2 SAAADI.

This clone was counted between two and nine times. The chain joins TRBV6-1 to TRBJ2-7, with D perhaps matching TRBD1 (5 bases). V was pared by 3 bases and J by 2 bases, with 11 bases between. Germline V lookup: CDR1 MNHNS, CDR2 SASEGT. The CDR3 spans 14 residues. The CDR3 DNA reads TGTGCCAGCAGTGAGAAGGGGCTCACCTACGAGCAGTACTTC. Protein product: CASSEKGLTYEQYF.

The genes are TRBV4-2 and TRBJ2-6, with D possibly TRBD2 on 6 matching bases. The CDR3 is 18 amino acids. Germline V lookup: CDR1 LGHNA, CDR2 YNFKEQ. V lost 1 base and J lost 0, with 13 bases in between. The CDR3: CASSQALGTLSGANVLTF. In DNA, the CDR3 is TGTGCCAGCAGCCAAGCACTCGGGACTCTCTCTGGGGCCAACGTCCTGACTTTC.

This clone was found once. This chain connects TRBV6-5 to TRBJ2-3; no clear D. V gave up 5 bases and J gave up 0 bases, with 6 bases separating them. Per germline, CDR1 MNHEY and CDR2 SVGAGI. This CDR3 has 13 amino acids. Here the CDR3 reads CASSPASTDTQYF. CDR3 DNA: TGTGCCAGCAGTCCCGCAAGCACAGATACGCAGTATTTT.

CDR3 loop: CASSLSDRADYGYTF. CDR3 coding DNA: TGTGCCAGCAGTCTTTCGGACAGGGCAGACTATGGCTACACCTTC. The gene calls are TRBV6-5 and TRBJ1-2, with TRBD1 identical over 8 bases. Per germline, CDR1 MNHEY and CDR2 SVGAGI. The CDR3 totals 15 residues. J was trimmed by 3 bases and V by 5 bases; bases with no gene match: 8.

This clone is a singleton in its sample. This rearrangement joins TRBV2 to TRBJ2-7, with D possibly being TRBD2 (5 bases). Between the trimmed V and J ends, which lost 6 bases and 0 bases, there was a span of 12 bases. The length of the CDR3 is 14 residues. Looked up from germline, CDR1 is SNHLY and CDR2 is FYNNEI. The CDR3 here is CASRREWSSYEQYF. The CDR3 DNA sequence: TGTGCCAGCAGAAGGGAGTGGAGCTCCTACGAGCAGTACTTC.

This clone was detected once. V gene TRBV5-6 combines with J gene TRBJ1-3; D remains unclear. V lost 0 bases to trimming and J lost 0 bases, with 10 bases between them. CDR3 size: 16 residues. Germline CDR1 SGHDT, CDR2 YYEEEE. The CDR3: CASSLDDRRSGNTIYF. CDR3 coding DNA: TGTGCCAGCAGCTTGGACGACCGACGCTCTGGAAACACCATATATTTT. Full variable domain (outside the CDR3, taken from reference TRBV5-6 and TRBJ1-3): DAGVTQSPTHLIKTRGQQVTLRCSPKSGHDTVSWYQQALGQGPQFIFQYYEEEERQRGNFPDRFSGHQFPNYSSELNVNALLLGDSALYLCASSLDDRRSGNTIYFGEGSWLTVV.

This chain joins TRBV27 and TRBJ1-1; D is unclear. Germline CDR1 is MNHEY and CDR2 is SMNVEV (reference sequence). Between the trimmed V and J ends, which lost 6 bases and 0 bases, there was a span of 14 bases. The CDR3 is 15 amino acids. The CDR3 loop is CASRRPTALNTEAFF. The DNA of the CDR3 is TGTGCCAGCAGACGACCAACAGCCTTGAACACTGAAGCTTTCTTT.

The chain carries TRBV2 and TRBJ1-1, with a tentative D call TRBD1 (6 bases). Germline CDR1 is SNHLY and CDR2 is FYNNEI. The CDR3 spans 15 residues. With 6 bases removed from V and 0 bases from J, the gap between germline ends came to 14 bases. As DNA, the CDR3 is TGTGCCAGCAGGGAACCCAGGGGCATGAACACTGAAGCTTTCTTT. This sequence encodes CASREPRGMNTEAFF.

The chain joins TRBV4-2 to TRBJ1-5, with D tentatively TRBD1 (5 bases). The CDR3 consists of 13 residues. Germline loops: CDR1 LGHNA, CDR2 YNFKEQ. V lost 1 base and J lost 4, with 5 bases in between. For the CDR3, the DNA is TGTGCCAGCAGCCAAGGGACAAATCAGCCCCAGCATTTT. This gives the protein CASSQGTNQPQHF.

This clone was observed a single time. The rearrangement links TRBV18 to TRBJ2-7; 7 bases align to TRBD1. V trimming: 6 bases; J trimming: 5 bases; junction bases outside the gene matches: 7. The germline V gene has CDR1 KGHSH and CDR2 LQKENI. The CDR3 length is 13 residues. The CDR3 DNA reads TGTGCCAGCTCGCCGGGACAGAGAGACGAGCAGTACTTC. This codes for CASSPGQRDEQYF.

For the CDR3, the DNA is TGTGCCAGCAGCTTCGAACAGGGGGTCACTGAAGCTTTCTTT. Residues: CASSFEQGVTEAFF. V is TRBV11-2 and J is TRBJ1-1; TRBD1 aligns across 8 bases. Germline CDR1 and CDR2: SGHAT and FQNNGV. With 3 bases clipped from V and 4 bases from J, the junction kept 4 bases outside the gene matches. The CDR3 runs to 14 residues.

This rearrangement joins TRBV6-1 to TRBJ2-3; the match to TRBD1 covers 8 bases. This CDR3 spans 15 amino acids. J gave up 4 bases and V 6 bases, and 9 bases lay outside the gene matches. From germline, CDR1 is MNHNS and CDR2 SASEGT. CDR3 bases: TGTGCCAGCAGCCACCGGCAGGGGGCGGCAGATACGCAGTATTTT. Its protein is CASSHRQGAADTQYF.

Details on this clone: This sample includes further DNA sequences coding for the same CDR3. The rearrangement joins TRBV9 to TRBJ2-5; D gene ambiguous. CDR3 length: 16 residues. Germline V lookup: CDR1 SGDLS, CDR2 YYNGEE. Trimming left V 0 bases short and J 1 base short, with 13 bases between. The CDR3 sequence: CASSVEGGTGQETQYF. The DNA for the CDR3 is TGTGCCAGCAGCGTAGAGGGCGGAACGGGCCAAGAGACCCAGTACTTC.

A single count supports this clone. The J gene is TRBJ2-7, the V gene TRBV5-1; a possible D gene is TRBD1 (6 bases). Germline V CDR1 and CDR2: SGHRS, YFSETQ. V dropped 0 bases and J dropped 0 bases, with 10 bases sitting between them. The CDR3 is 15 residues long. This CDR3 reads CASSLGDTYSYEQYF. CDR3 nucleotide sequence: TGCGCCAGCAGCTTGGGGGACACGTACTCCTACGAGCAGTACTTC. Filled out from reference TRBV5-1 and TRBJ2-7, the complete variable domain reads KAGVTQTPRYLIKTRGQQVTLSCSPISGHRSVSWYQQTPGQGLQFLFEYFSETQRNKGNFPGRFSGRQFSNSRSEMNVSTLELGDSALYLCASSLGDTYSYEQYFGPGTRLTVT.